The 20 T cell receptor beta chains presented below share a single source sample, sequenced in a study of blood T cell repertoires in COVID-19. The repertoire was sequenced with immunoSEQ multiplex PCR; TCRdb's copy has only in-frame clones and lacks some. This sample has around 370,000 clones; about 93% occur once, and the top ten carry around 3.3%. Input material: peripheral blood. The receptors shown here come from a woman aged 18 to 35 who had recovered from COVID-19.

The chain has TRBV12-2 and TRBJ1-6. TRBV12-2 is deemed a pseudogene. The CDR3 covers 16 residues. CDR3 amino acids: CASRLCSTGYNSPLHF. As DNA, the CDR3 is TGTGCAAGTCGCTTATGCTCGACTGGCTATAATTCACCCCTCCACTTT.

The gene calls are TRBV27 and TRBJ1-4; the D gene is possibly TRBD1 (5 bases). The CDR3 runs to 16 residues. The ends were cut back, 3 bases at V and 3 bases at J, with 14 bases in the middle. Germline V gives CDR1 MNHEY, CDR2 SMNVEV (reference sequence). CDR3 sequence reads: CASSFDSTDPNEKLFF. CDR3 sequence (DNA): TGTGCCAGCAGTTTCGACTCGACAGATCCTAATGAAAAACTGTTTTTT.

V is TRBV11-3 and J is TRBJ1-1, with 8 nucleotides matching TRBD1. CDR1 is SGHNT and CDR2 is YENEEA in the germline V gene. The V gene end was trimmed by 2 bases and the J gene end by 1 base; junction bases not matched to a gene: 3. The CDR3 totals 15 residues. CDR3 in DNA: TGTGCCAGCAGCTTATTTACAGGGGGGAACACTGAAGCTTTCTTT. It yields the protein CASSLFTGGNTEAFF. Supplemented by reference TRBV11-3 and TRBJ1-1, the full variable domain reads EAGVVQSPRYKIIEKKQPVAFWCNPISGHNTLYWYLQNLGQGPELLIRYENEEAVDDSQLPKDRFSAERLKGVDSTLKIQPAELGDSAVYLCASSLFTGGNTEAFFGQGTRLTVV.

The rearrangement joins TRBV7-2 to TRBJ1-1; D possibly corresponds to TRBD1 (6 bases). Germline assignment: CDR1 SGHTA and CDR2 FQGNSA. Trimming removed 4 bases from V and 4 bases from J, with 13 bases in between. The CDR3 spans 14 residues. CDR3 amino acids: CASSYRAGVTEAFF. CDR3 coding DNA: TGTGCCAGCAGCTATCGGGCAGGGGTCACTGAAGCTTTCTTT.

This chain joins TRBV27 and TRBJ2-7; the match to TRBD1 covers 9 bases. The CDR3 is 15 amino acids. The germline V gene encodes CDR1 MNHEY and CDR2 SMNVEV (reference sequence). The V and J ends lost 6 bases and 5 bases, in that order; junction bases with no gene match: 11. DNA of the CDR3: TGTGCCAGCAGGCCCCGGGACAGGGAGAATCACGAGCAGTACGTC. It is translated as CASRPRDRENHEQYV.

The CDR3 loop is CASRTGGADTQYF. Here the CDR3 DNA reads TGTGCCAGCAGGACAGGGGGCGCAGATACGCAGTATTTT. J is TRBJ2-3 and V is TRBV3-1 (or the pseudogene TRBV3-2); the match to TRBD1 covers 10 bases. The CDR3 spans 13 residues. Trimming removed 6 bases from V and 4 bases from J; junction bases left unmatched: 1. Germline loops: CDR1 LGHDT, CDR2 YNNKEL (reference sequence).

The gene calls are TRBV6-2 or TRBV6-3 and TRBJ2-7; D gene ambiguous. Trimming shortened V by 0 bases and J by 3 bases, and 6 bases separated the two germline ends. Germline V gene lookup returns CDR1 MNHEY and CDR2 SVGEGT. The CDR3 sequence is 13 residues long. CDR3 sequence (DNA): TGTGCCAGCAGTTACTCTGGCAACTACGAGCAGTACGTC. Its protein product is CASSYSGNYEQYV.

The V call is TRBV6-5, the J call TRBJ2-3; D is ambiguous. Germline V gene lookup returns CDR1 MNHEY and CDR2 SVGAGI. CDR3 length equals 15 residues. V gave up 6 bases and J gave up 0 bases, with 13 bases separating them. CDR3 amino acids: CASRRSLPSTDTQYF. Here the CDR3 DNA reads TGTGCCAGCAGGCGGAGTTTACCTAGCACAGATACGCAGTATTTT.

The rearrangement links TRBV10-2 to TRBJ2-1; 10 bases fit TRBD2. V was clipped by 4 bases and J by 4 bases; unmatched bases: 1. Per germline, CDR1 WSHSY and CDR2 SAAADI. The CDR3 is made up of 14 amino acids. The CDR3 DNA reads as TGCGCCAGCAGTGGACTAGCGGGTTACAATGAGCAGTTCTTC. It encodes CASSGLAGYNEQFF.

V and J are TRBV4-3 and TRBJ2-2, with 8 bases lining up with TRBD2. V trimming: 3 bases; J trimming: 6 bases; junction bases outside the gene matches: 6. This CDR3 comprises 15 residues. Germline V gene lookup returns CDR1 LGHNA and CDR2 YSLEER. As DNA, the CDR3 is TGCGCCAGCAGCCAGGAGACTAGCGTTCCCGGGGAGCTGTTTTTT. Amino acid sequence: CASSQETSVPGELFF.

This chain joins TRBV5-1 and TRBJ1-5; the match to TRBD1 covers 8 bases. Germline V CDR1 and CDR2: SGHRS, YFSETQ. The CDR3 has 15 residues. V dropped 4 bases and J dropped 6; count of bases not matched to a gene: 9. The CDR3 DNA follows: TGCGCCAGCAGCCCTGGACAGGGAAAAGGTCAGCCCCAGCATTTT. Translated, it gives CASSPGQGKGQPQHF.

This chain links TRBV18 with TRBJ2-7, with TRBD1 identical over 9 bases. Looked up from germline, CDR1 is KGHSH and CDR2 is LQKENI. The CDR3 extends over 14 amino acids. After removal of 3 bases from V and 3 bases from J, the junction contained 3 bases not matched to a gene. CDR3 sequence (DNA): TGTGCCAGCTCACCGGTGACAGGGGGCTACGAGCAGTACGTC. Residues: CASSPVTGGYEQYV.

The chain uses TRBV5-1 and TRBJ2-1, with 10 bases fitting TRBD2. The CDR3 has 20 amino acids. The ends lost 0 bases at V and 2 bases at J; junction bases unmatched: 14. The V gene's germline CDR1 is SGHRS and CDR2 YFSETQ. CDR3 sequence reads: CASSLVEREGWTLTYNEQFF. The CDR3 DNA sequence: TGCGCCAGCAGCTTGGTCGAGCGGGAGGGGTGGACCTTAACCTACAATGAGCAGTTCTTC. The full variable domain, in which reference TRBV5-1 and TRBJ2-1 provide the parts outside the CDR3, is KAGVTQTPRYLIKTRGQQVTLSCSPISGHRSVSWYQQTPGQGLQFLFEYFSETQRNKGNFPGRFSGRQFSNSRSEMNVSTLELGDSALYLCASSLVEREGWTLTYNEQFFGPGTRLTVL.

The rearrangement links TRBV28 to TRBJ1-2; no clear D gene. The V end lost 3 bases, the J end lost 6 bases, and 5 bases lay between the germline ends. Germline V gene lookup returns CDR1 MDHEN and CDR2 SYDVKM. This CDR3 is built from 11 residues. Here the CDR3 DNA reads TGTGCCAGCAGTTTCGGGGATGGCTACACCTTC. Protein: CASSFGDGYTF.

J is TRBJ2-3 and V is TRBV10-3; 8 nucleotides match TRBD2. Trimming at V came to 6 bases and at J to 6 bases, leaving 8 bases not matched to a gene. Germline-derived CDR1 and CDR2 are ENHRY and SYGVKD. The CDR3 is made up of 14 amino acids. DNA of the CDR3: TGTGCCATCAGGATAGCGGGACGGGGGGATACGCAGTATTTT. As protein: CAIRIAGRGDTQYF.

The rearrangement joins TRBV5-4 to TRBJ1-2, with TRBD1 matching over 9 bases. CDR3 length equals 17 residues. Germline CDR1 is SGHNT and CDR2 is YYREEE (reference sequence). After removal of 5 bases from V and 5 bases from J, the junction contained 16 bases not matched to a gene. DNA of the CDR3: TGTGCCAGCAGTTCGCAAGGGGGTGGACAGGGGAAATATGGCTACACCTTC. It specifies CASSSQGGGQGKYGYTF. Using reference TRBV5-4 and TRBJ1-2 for the parts outside the CDR3, the full variable domain is ETGVTQSPTHLIKTRGQQVTLRCSSQSGHNTVSWYQQALGQGPQFIFQYYREEENGRGNFPPRFSGLQFPNYSSELNVNALELDDSALYLCASSSQGGGQGKYGYTFGSGTRLTVV.

This chain links TRBV18 with TRBJ1-1; D unresolved. The CDR3 extends over 13 amino acids. V was clipped by 2 bases and J by 6 bases, with 10 bases between them. Germline CDR1 is KGHSH and CDR2 is LQKENI. CDR3 amino acids: CASSPREEAEAFF. The CDR3 bases are TGTGCCAGCTCACCAAGAGAAGAGGCTGAAGCTTTCTTT.

In nucleotides, the CDR3 is TGTGCCAGCAGTTACTCGAGGGGGATCGCAGCCAAAAACATTCAGTACTTC. Translated: CASSYSRGIAAKNIQYF. J is TRBJ2-4 and V is TRBV6-2 or TRBV6-3; D may be TRBD1 (6 bases). The CDR3 totals 17 residues. The germline CDR1 and CDR2 sequences are MNHEY and SVGEGT. V lost 0 bases to trimming and J lost 0 bases, with 12 bases between them.

The chain recombines TRBV3-1 (or the pseudogene TRBV3-2) with TRBJ2-1, with D possibly TRBD2 on 7 matching bases. The germline gives CDR1 LGHDT, CDR2 YNNKEL (reference sequence). V lost 1 base, J lost 9 bases, and 19 bases lay in between. The CDR3 sequence is 16 residues long. The CDR3, as DNA: TGTGCCAGCAGCCAAGGCTATTTGAGGGAGGGGGGTGAGCAGTTCTTC. Protein sequence: CASSQGYLREGGEQFF.

J is TRBJ1-5 and V is TRBV7-8; D is unclear. There are 13 residues in the CDR3. Between the trimmed V and J ends, which lost 7 bases and 2 bases, there was a span of 9 bases. Germline CDR1 reads SGHVS; CDR2 reads FQNEAQ. In nucleotides, the CDR3 is TGTGCCAGCACCCTAGGCGGCAATCAGCCCCAGCATTTT. As protein: CASTLGGNQPQHF.